These 8 T cell receptor beta chains originate from one sample sequenced in a study of T cell responses to AZD1222 COVID-19 vaccine. Using immunoSEQ multiplex PCR, the repertoire was profiled, and TCRdb retains in-frame clones only, with some absent. The sample yields tens of thousands of clones, around nine tenths seen once. The sequences come from peripheral blood, collected 28 days after the second AZD1222 dose. The receptors were gathered from an adult who received the AZD1222 COVID-19 vaccine.

This clone came up once. This sequence joins TRBV6-6 and TRBJ1-4; 10 bases match TRBD1. V lost 4 bases to trimming and J lost 8 bases; unmatched junction nucleotides: 10. Germline V lookup: CDR1 MNHNY, CDR2 SVGAGI (reference sequence). The CDR3 is 16 residues long. The CDR3 DNA sequence: TGTGCCAGCAGTTTACGACCGGGACAGGGGAACGAAAAACTGTTTTTT. Its protein is CASSLRPGQGNEKLFF.

The chain recombines TRBV19 with TRBJ1-4; 7 bases match TRBD1. This CDR3 is 12 amino acids long. CDR1 is LNHDA, CDR2 SQIVND, per germline (reference sequence). V lost 3 bases, J lost 8 bases, and 0 bases stayed unmatched. The CDR3 DNA reads as TGTGCCAGTAGTATGACAGGGGAAAAACTGTTTTTT. Translated: CASSMTGEKLFF. The entire variable domain, with the rest obtained from reference TRBV19 and TRBJ1-4, is as follows: DGGITQSPKYLFRKEGQNVTLSCEQNLNHDAMYWYRQDPGQGLRLIYYSQIVNDFQKGDIAEGYSVSREKKESFPLTVTSAQKNPTAFYLCASSMTGEKLFFGSGTQLSVL.

This clone has only one observation. The chain has TRBV6-2 or TRBV6-3 and TRBJ1-1; D remains ambiguous. V shed 5 bases and J shed 4 bases, with 8 bases lying between them. The CDR3 spans 12 residues. Germline V gene data show CDR1 as MNHEY and CDR2 as SVGEGT. DNA of the CDR3: TGTGCCAGCAGTACCGAACTCACTGAAGCTTTCTTT. It is translated as CASSTELTEAFF.

V is TRBV11-2 and J is TRBJ2-2; D is unresolved. The CDR3 length is 13 residues. CDR1 and CDR2 from the germline V gene are SGHAT and FQNNGV. V gave up 0 bases and J gave up 6 bases, with 5 bases separating them. CDR3 DNA: TGTGCCAGCAGCTTAGAGGTAGCCGGGGAGCTGTTTTTT. This sequence encodes CASSLEVAGELFF.

The gene calls are TRBV10-3 and TRBJ2-7; D is perhaps TRBD2 (5 bases). This CDR3 is built from 13 residues. Trimming cost V 2 bases and J 7 bases, with 12 bases left between them. Looked up from germline, CDR1 is ENHRY and CDR2 is SYGVKD. CDR3 protein: CAISETVRGEQYF. As DNA, the CDR3 is TGTGCCATCAGTGAGACGGTGCGCGGGGAGCAGTACTTC.

The chain combines TRBV19 with TRBJ2-1, with D perhaps matching TRBD2 (5 bases). Trimming took off 5 bases at V and 3 bases at J, with 14 bases between the two ends. The germline V gene encodes CDR1 LNHDA and CDR2 SQIVND (reference sequence). This CDR3 has 15 residues. The chain's CDR3 is CASSPYGGDYNEQFF. CDR3 DNA: TGTGCCAGTAGTCCCTACGGAGGCGACTACAATGAGCAGTTCTTC.

This clone was detected a few times. This rearrangement joins TRBV9 to TRBJ2-7, with 8 positions matching TRBD2. Germline assignment: CDR1 SGDLS and CDR2 YYNGEE. The CDR3 extends over 15 amino acids. Losses at the gene ends were 4 bases for V and 2 bases for J; bases not matched to a gene: 8. Written as DNA, the CDR3 is TGTGCCAGCAGCCGAATGGGAGCGGGGGCCTACGAGCAGTACTTC. Amino acid sequence: CASSRMGAGAYEQYF.

This clone has a single count. This sequence joins TRBV6-5 and TRBJ2-4; a weak D match, TRBD2 (5 bases). The CDR3 sequence is 15 residues long. The germline V gene encodes CDR1 MNHEY and CDR2 SVGAGI. V lost 5 bases and J lost 1, with 12 bases in between. The chain's CDR3 is CASSPNSGAKNIQYF. Written as DNA, the CDR3 is TGTGCCAGCAGTCCCAACTCGGGGGCCAAAAACATTCAGTACTTC.